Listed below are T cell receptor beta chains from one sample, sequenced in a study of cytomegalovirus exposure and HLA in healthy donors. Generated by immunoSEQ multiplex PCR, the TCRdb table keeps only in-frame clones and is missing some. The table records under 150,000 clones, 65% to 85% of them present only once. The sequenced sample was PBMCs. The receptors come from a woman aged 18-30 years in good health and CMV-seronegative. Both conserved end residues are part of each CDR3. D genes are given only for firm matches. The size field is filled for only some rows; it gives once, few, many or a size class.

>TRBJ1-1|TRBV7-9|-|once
TGTGCCAGCACCCCCCGCGCTGAAGCTTTCTTT
CASTPRAEAFF
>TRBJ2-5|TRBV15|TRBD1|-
TGTGCCACCAGCAGAGGGGACAGCCAAGAGACCCAGTACTTC
CATSRGDSQETQYF
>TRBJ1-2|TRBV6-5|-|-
TGTGCCAGCAGTTACGTGACAGGACCCAACTATGGCTACACCTTC
CASSYVTGPNYGYTF
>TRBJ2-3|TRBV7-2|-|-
TGTGCCAGCAGCATGAGCGTTAGCACAGATACGCAGTATTTT
CASSMSVSTDTQYF
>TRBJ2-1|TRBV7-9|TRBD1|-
TGTGCCAGCAGCTTAGGTCAGGGGGTGAACAATGAGCAGTTCTTC
CASSLGQGVNNEQFF
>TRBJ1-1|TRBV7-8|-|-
TGTGCCAGCAGCTTAAGAATTGGAGGGGAGAGGACTGAAGCTTTCTTT
CASSLRIGGERTEAFF
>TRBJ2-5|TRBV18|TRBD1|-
TGTGCCAGCTCACCAGTAACAGGGGCCGGAGTAGAGACCCAGTACTTC
CASSPVTGAGVETQYF
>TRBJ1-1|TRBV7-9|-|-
TGTGCCAGCAGCCATTTGACAGGGAACACTGAAGCTTTCTTT
CASSHLTGNTEAFF
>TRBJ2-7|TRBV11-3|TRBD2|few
TGTGCCAGCAGCCCTAACCGACTAGCGGGAGCCGAGCAGTACTTC
CASSPNRLAGAEQYF
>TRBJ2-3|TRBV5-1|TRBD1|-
TGCGCCAGCAGCCCCCAGACAGGGGGTAATGGAGATACGCAGTATTTT
CASSPQTGGNGDTQYF
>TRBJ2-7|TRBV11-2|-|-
TGTGCCAGCAGCTTGGCCAGGGGCGATACGTACGAGCAGTACTTC
CASSLARGDTYEQYF
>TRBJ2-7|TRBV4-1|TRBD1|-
TGCGCCAGCAGCAAGAGCCGGGACAGGCTACCCTACGAGCAGTACTTC
CASSKSRDRLPYEQYF
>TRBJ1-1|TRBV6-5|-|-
TGTGCCAGCAGTTACGGTCACCAGGGGACTGAAGCTTTCTTT
CASSYGHQGTEAFF
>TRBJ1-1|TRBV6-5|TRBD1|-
TGTGCCAGCCGCAACTCAGGGGGAGGTGAAGCTTTCTTT
CASRNSGGGEAFF
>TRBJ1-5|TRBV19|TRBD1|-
TGTGCCAGTAGTATCCTAACGGGACAGTTTAGCAATCAGCCCCAGCATTTT
CASSILTGQFSNQPQHF
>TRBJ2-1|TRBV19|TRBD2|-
TGTGCCAGTAGTATAGTACGCGGGAGAGGCAATGAGCAGTTCTTC
CASSIVRGRGNEQFF
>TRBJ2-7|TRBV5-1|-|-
TGCGCCAGCACCGCGGGGCCGACCTACGAGCAGTACTTC
CASTAGPTYEQYF
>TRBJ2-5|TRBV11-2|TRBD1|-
TGTGCCAGCAGCGCAAACAGGGGTAGGGGAGAGACCCAGTACTTC
CASSANRGRGETQYF
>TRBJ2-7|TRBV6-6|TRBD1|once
TGTGCCAGCAGCCCAGGGGGCTACGAGCAGTACTTC
CASSPGGYEQYF
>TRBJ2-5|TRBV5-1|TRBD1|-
TGCGCCAGCAGCTTGGACAGGGGCGGGACCCAGTACTTC
CASSLDRGGTQYF
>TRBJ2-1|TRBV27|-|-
TGTGCCAGCAGTGCCTCAGCTGGAGGTTACAATGAGCAGTTCTTC
CASSASAGGYNEQFF
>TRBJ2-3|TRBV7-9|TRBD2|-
TGTGCCAGCAGTTTTACCGGGACTAGCGGGTTCACAGATACGCAGTATTTT
CASSFTGTSGFTDTQYF
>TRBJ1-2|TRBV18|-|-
TGTGCCAGCTCACCACCGGCCTATGGCTACACCTTC
CASSPPAYGYTF
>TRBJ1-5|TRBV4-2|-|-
TGTGCCAGCAGCCAGAGGGTTGAGGGGGGGGTAGGTCAGCCCCAGCATTTT
CASSQRVEGGVGQPQHF
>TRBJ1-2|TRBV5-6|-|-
TGTGCCAGCAGCCATACAGGGTTACATGGCTACACCTTC
CASSHTGLHGYTF
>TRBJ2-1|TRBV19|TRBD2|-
TGTGCCAGTAGTGTAGCGGGAGAAGGCTACAATGAGCAGTTCTTC
CASSVAGEGYNEQFF
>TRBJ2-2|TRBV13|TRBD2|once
TGTGCCAGCAGCTTAACTAGCGGGGCCGGGGGCACCGGGGAGCTGTTTTTT
CASSLTSGAGGTGELFF
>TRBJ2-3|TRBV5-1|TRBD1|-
TGCGCCAGCACGTCGGGACAGGGGACCGCTAGCACAGATACGCAGTATTTT
CASTSGQGTASTDTQYF
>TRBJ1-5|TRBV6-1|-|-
TGTGCCAGCAGGGACAGAGTGTATCAGCCCCAGCATTTT
CASRDRVYQPQHF
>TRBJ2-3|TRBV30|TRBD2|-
TGTGCCTGGAGTAGGCCTAGCGGGGTCACAGATACGCAGTATTTT
CAWSRPSGVTDTQYF
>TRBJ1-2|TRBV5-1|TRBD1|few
TGCGCCAGCAGCGGGAAACAGGGGGCAAGGGGCTACACCTTC
CASSGKQGARGYTF
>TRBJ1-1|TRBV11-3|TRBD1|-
TGTGCCAGCAGCGAGGACAGGGGTTACACTGAAGCTTTCTTT
CASSEDRGYTEAFF
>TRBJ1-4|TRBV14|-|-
TGTGCCAGCAGCCGCACGGGGTTTCTGAATGAAAAACTGTTTTTT
CASSRTGFLNEKLFF
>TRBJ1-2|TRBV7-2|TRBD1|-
TGTGCCAGCAGCTTAGATCTAAACAGGGGGCTGTTTGGCTACACCTTC
CASSLDLNRGLFGYTF
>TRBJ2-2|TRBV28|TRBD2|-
TGTGCCAGCACCTTAGCGGGACTAGGTTCAGCCGGGGAGCTGTTTTTT
CASTLAGLGSAGELFF
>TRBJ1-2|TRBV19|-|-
TGTGCCAGTAGTATGCAGGGGTCGGGCTACACCTTC
CASSMQGSGYTF
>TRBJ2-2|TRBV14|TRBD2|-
TGTGCCAGCAGCCTACTAGCGGGAGGACACACCGGGGAGCTGTTTTTT
CASSLLAGGHTGELFF
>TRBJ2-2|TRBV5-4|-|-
TGTGCCAGCAGCTTGGGAGAGGAGCTGTTTTTT
CASSLGEELFF
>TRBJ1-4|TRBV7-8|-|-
TGTGCCAGCAGCTTCGCTAATGAAAAACTGTTTTTT
CASSFANEKLFF